The source of this T cell receptor beta chain is a study of cytomegalovirus exposure and HLA in healthy donors. It was with 60 Vbeta and 13 Jbeta primers that the PCR ran. Some clones are missing from TCRdb's copy, which holds only in-frame ones; the method was immunoSEQ multiplex PCR. The sample shows roughly 230,000 clones, about nine tenths of them seen only once. Per germline, CDR1 MNHEY and CDR2 SVGAGI. V lost 2 bases, J lost 6 bases, and 4 bases stayed unmatched. There are 14 residues in the CDR3. V and J are TRBV6-5 and TRBJ1-5, with 7 bases identical to TRBD1. The TCR sequence derives from a girl aged 2 to 10 in good health and CMV-seronegative. Sample: PBMCs. The CDR3 coding sequence is TGTGCCAGCAGTTACGACAGGGCGGGTCAGCCCCAGCATTTT. It is translated as CASSYDRAGQPQHF.